Below, 25 T cell receptor beta chains from the same sample are listed, as sequenced in a study of shared clonotypes between healthy human individuals. Only in-frame clones appear in the TCRdb table, and some are missing; sequencing was by immunoSEQ multiplex PCR. This sample has about 510,000 clones, with 90% to 96% found just once. Sequences were obtained from naive CD4+ T cells sorted from blood. Subset specified: CD45RA+ positively selected. Receptors originate from a woman in her 30s in good health.

V and J are TRBV15 and TRBJ2-5; D call uncertain. This CDR3 is built from 13 residues. Trimming pared 1 base from V and 3 bases from J, leaving 6 bases between. Germline V gene data show CDR1 as LNHNV and CDR2 as YYDKDF (reference sequence). The CDR3 here is CATSRALKETQYF. As DNA, the CDR3 is TGTGCCACCAGCAGAGCTCTGAAAGAGACCCAGTACTTC.

This chain joins TRBV19 and TRBJ2-1, with 8 bases matching TRBD2. The J segment lost 4 bases and the V segment lost 9 bases, leaving 8 bases of the junction unmatched. The CDR3 is made up of 14 amino acids. Germline-derived CDR1 and CDR2 are LNHDA and SQIVND (reference sequence). The CDR3, as DNA: TGTGCCAGCCAAATAGCGGGACTTTACAATGAGCAGTTCTTC. Amino acids: CASQIAGLYNEQFF.

The CDR3 sequence is CASSLDGGSTEAFF. The CDR3 DNA is TGCGCCAGCAGCTTGGACGGCGGAAGCACTGAAGCTTTCTTT. The chain uses TRBV5-1 and TRBJ1-1; D call uncertain. Trimming took 0 bases from V and 4 from J, leaving 10 bases between them. Germline CDR1 and CDR2: SGHRS and YFSETQ. The CDR3 totals 14 residues.

J is TRBJ2-7 and V is TRBV5-4; the D is unclear. CDR1 and CDR2 from the germline V gene are SGHNT and YYREEE (reference sequence). Trimming removed 0 bases at V and 0 bases at J, with 7 bases between. CDR3 length: 14 amino acids. CDR3 sequence reads: CASSLEQNSYEQYF. In DNA form, the CDR3 reads TGTGCCAGCAGCTTGGAGCAGAACTCCTACGAGCAGTACTTC.

Remarks on this clone: Other DNA sequences in the sample encode the same CDR3. This chain connects TRBV11-2 to TRBJ2-2, with D perhaps assigned TRBD1 or TRBD2 (6 bases each). Trimming removed 1 base at V and 5 bases at J, with 14 bases between. This CDR3 region has 16 residues. Germline CDR1 SGHAT, CDR2 FQNNGV. The DNA of the CDR3 is TGTGCCAGCAGCTTAGTCCAGGGGAGGAGTACCGGGGAGCTGTTTTTT. Protein product: CASSLVQGRSTGELFF.

This chain connects TRBV28 to TRBJ2-3; D perhaps matches TRBD1 (5 bases). CDR3 length equals 17 residues. Trimming left V 5 bases short and J 1 base short, with 19 bases between. The germline CDR1 and CDR2 sequences are MDHEN and SYDVKM. The CDR3 region has the DNA TGTGCCAGCAGTCTCACGCAGGGCGCCCTGGGCACAGATACGCAGTATTTT. Its protein product is CASSLTQGALGTDTQYF.

This clone was seen just once. V is TRBV6-5 and J is TRBJ1-4, with a possible D match to TRBD1 (6 bases). Trimming removed 3 bases at V and 8 bases at J, with 10 bases between. The CDR3 runs to 13 residues. CDR1 and CDR2 from the germline V gene are MNHEY and SVGAGI. The chain's CDR3 is CASSYRRGEKLFF. The CDR3 nucleotides are TGTGCCAGCAGTTATCGCAGGGGAGAAAAACTGTTTTTT.

The rearrangement joins TRBV5-5 to TRBJ1-2, with a possible D match to TRBD1 (6 bases). Germline CDR1 is SGHKS and CDR2 is YYEKEE (reference sequence). The ends were cut back, 2 bases at V and 1 base at J, with 9 bases in the middle. CDR3 size: 14 residues. CDR3: CASSLQGFNYGYTF. In DNA, the CDR3 is TGTGCCAGCAGCTTACAGGGATTTAACTATGGCTACACCTTC.

The J gene is TRBJ1-1, the V gene TRBV6-1; D is unresolved. CDR3 size: 12 residues. Trimming pared 8 bases from V and 0 bases from J, leaving 7 bases between. CDR1 and CDR2 from the germline V gene are MNHNS and SASEGT. CDR3 residues: CASQRMNTEAFF. The CDR3 nucleotides read TGTGCCAGCCAACGGATGAACACTGAAGCTTTCTTT.

With respect to this clone: The same CDR3 is also encoded by other DNA sequences in this sample. The gene calls are TRBV20-1 and TRBJ1-1; D gene unclear. Germline CDR1 reads DFQATT; CDR2 reads SNEGSKA (reference sequence). Between the trimmed V and J ends, which lost 3 bases and 0 bases, there was a span of 2 bases. The CDR3 loop spans 11 amino acids. This CDR3 is CSASLNTEAFF. The CDR3 bases are TGCAGTGCTAGCCTGAACACTGAAGCTTTCTTT.

The chain combines TRBV23-1 with TRBJ2-7; 11 nucleotides line up with TRBD2. TRBV23-1 is known as an ORF, though its function is uncertain. V lost 2 bases and J lost 7; bases outside the gene matches: 16. This CDR3 contains 18 residues. The CDR3 nucleotides read TGCGCCAGCAGTCAAAAGGGACTAGCGGAACTACGTCCTGAGGAGCAGTACTTC. Protein: CASSQKGLAELRPEEQYF.

This sequence joins TRBV27 and TRBJ2-2, with D uncertain. The CDR3 sequence is 13 residues long. V lost 4 bases, J lost 7 bases, and 10 bases lay in between. The germline CDR1 and CDR2 sequences are MNHEY and SMNVEV (reference sequence). The DNA for the CDR3 is TGTGCCAGCAGTTCCCCCCTAGGCGGGGAGCTGTTTTTT. Amino acids: CASSSPLGGELFF.

This chain joins TRBV6-1 and TRBJ1-5; D not certain. Deletions cut 2 bases from V and 1 base from J, with 9 bases between. CDR1 MNHNS and CDR2 SASEGT come from the germline V gene. The CDR3 runs to 15 residues. The CDR3 is CASSEFWMSNQPQHF. In nucleotides, the CDR3 is TGTGCCAGCAGTGAATTCTGGATGAGCAATCAGCCCCAGCATTTT.

The gene calls are TRBV15 and TRBJ2-1, with D tentatively TRBD1 (5 bases). The CDR3 is 14 amino acids. Germline V CDR1 and CDR2: LNHNV, YYDKDF (reference sequence). The V gene lost 1 base and the J gene lost 7 bases, with 11 bases spanning the gap. The CDR3 loop reads CATSRATPGNEQFF. CDR3 sequence (DNA): TGTGCCACCAGCAGAGCTACCCCAGGGAATGAGCAGTTCTTC.

This chain connects TRBV19 to TRBJ2-7, with D perhaps TRBD1 or TRBD2 (5 bases each). V shed 4 bases and J shed 3 bases, with 16 bases lying between them. CDR3 size: 15 residues. Germline values: CDR1 LNHDA, CDR2 SQIVND (reference sequence). This chain's CDR3 is CASSKARGSYYEQYF. In DNA, the CDR3 is TGTGCCAGTAGTAAGGCCCGGGGCAGCTACTACGAGCAGTACTTC.

This clone was observed a few times. The rearrangement uses TRBV7-9 and TRBJ2-7, with D perhaps TRBD2 (6 bases). From germline, CDR1 is SEHNR and CDR2 FQNEAQ (reference sequence). The CDR3 extends over 13 amino acids. Trimming took 4 bases from V and 5 from J, leaving 12 bases between them. CDR3 sequence reads: CASSSRGVDEQYF. The CDR3 DNA sequence: TGTGCCAGCAGCTCCCGCGGGGTGGACGAGCAGTACTTC.

The chain links TRBV28 to TRBJ2-4; 11 nucleotides align to TRBD1. This CDR3 is built from 16 residues. CDR1 and CDR2 (germline): MDHEN, SYDVKM. With 7 bases clipped from V and 9 bases from J, the junction kept 14 bases outside the gene matches. CDR3: CASKSGGQGDAGIQYF. The CDR3 nucleotides read TGTGCCAGCAAAAGTGGGGGACAGGGGGACGCTGGCATTCAGTACTTC. The full variable domain, with the rest looked up from reference TRBV28 and TRBJ2-4, is DVKVTQSSRYLVKRTGEKVFLECVQDMDHENMFWYRQDPGLGLRLIYFSYDVKMKEKGDIPEGYSVSREKKERFSLILESASTNQTSMYLCASKSGGQGDAGIQYFGAGTRLSVL.

The J gene is TRBJ2-7, the V gene TRBV7-9; perhaps D is TRBD1 or TRBD2 (5 bases each). The V and J ends lost 1 base and 9 bases respectively, with 13 bases between them. Looked up from germline, CDR1 is SEHNR and CDR2 is FQNEAQ (reference sequence). CDR3 length: 13 amino acids. CDR3 region: CASSLDPGTGQYF. In nucleotides, the CDR3 is TGTGCCAGCAGCTTAGATCCTGGGACCGGGCAGTACTTC.

The chain joins TRBV28 to TRBJ1-3; 9 bases align to TRBD1. Trimming at V came to 2 bases and at J to 2 bases, leaving 7 bases not matched to a gene. CDR1 MDHEN and CDR2 SYDVKM come from the germline V gene. The CDR3 spans 17 residues. As DNA, the CDR3 is TGTGCCAGCAGTTTAGGGGGACAGGGAGGCCCTGGAAACACCATATATTTT. This sequence encodes CASSLGGQGGPGNTIYF. Variable domain in full (rest from reference TRBV28 and TRBJ1-3): DVKVTQSSRYLVKRTGEKVFLECVQDMDHENMFWYRQDPGLGLRLIYFSYDVKMKEKGDIPEGYSVSREKKERFSLILESASTNQTSMYLCASSLGGQGGPGNTIYFGEGSWLTVV.

The chain couples TRBV27 to TRBJ1-1; a possible D gene is TRBD1 (5 bases). Germline V gene data show CDR1 as MNHEY and CDR2 as SMNVEV (reference sequence). CDR3 size: 14 residues. Deletions cut 8 bases from V and 1 base from J, with 14 bases between. This CDR3 is CASRQYGQNTEAFF. CDR3 coding DNA: TGTGCCAGCCGGCAATACGGACAGAACACTGAAGCTTTCTTT.

The chain joins TRBV5-3 to TRBJ2-7; D remains unclear. TRBV5-3 is filed as an ORF, its function uncertain. There are 14 residues in the CDR3. V was trimmed by 8 bases and J by 6 bases, leaving 21 bases between them. The CDR3 loop is CASSTSLDSGEQYF. The CDR3 DNA sequence: TGTGCCAGCAGCACCTCTTTAGATTCGGGCGAGCAGTACTTC.

The chain is built from TRBV5-4 and TRBJ1-1, with 9 bases that match TRBD1. J was trimmed by 4 bases and V by 4 bases; bases with no gene match: 2. The CDR3 is made up of 13 amino acids. Germline V gene sequence: CDR1 SGHNT, CDR2 YYREEE (reference sequence). The CDR3 region is CASSQTGGTEAFF. The CDR3 DNA sequence: TGTGCCAGCAGCCAGACAGGGGGCACTGAAGCTTTCTTT.

The chain's CDR3 is CASSLRGVPYEQYF. In nucleotides, the CDR3 is TGTGCCAGTAGCCTCAGGGGAGTACCCTACGAGCAGTACTTC. The J gene is TRBJ2-5, the V gene TRBV19; D possibly corresponds to TRBD1 (6 bases). The J call may be wrong; the DNA end is better matched by TRBJ2-7. The CDR3 loop spans 14 amino acids. CDR1 is LNHDA and CDR2 is SQIVND in the germline V gene (reference sequence).

A single count supports this clone. The gene calls are TRBV11-2 and TRBJ2-3, with D possibly matching TRBD1 (5 bases). CDR3 length: 15 residues. Germline CDR1 reads SGHAT; CDR2 reads FQNNGV. Between the trimmed V and J ends, which lost 8 bases and 0 bases, there was a span of 15 bases. The CDR3 protein is CASSNSGFSTDTQYF. In DNA, the CDR3 is TGTGCCAGCTCAAACTCAGGGTTTAGCACAGATACGCAGTATTTT.

This chain links TRBV7-9 with TRBJ2-3; D is undetermined. The V end was cut by 8 bases, the J end by 6 bases, with 3 bases between. The length of the CDR3 is 9 residues. Germline-derived CDR1 and CDR2 are SEHNR and FQNEAQ (reference sequence). CDR3: CASSDTQYF. Written as DNA, the CDR3 is TGTGCCAGCTCTGATACGCAGTATTTT. The entire variable domain, with the rest obtained from reference TRBV7-9 and TRBJ2-3, is as follows: DTGVSQNPRHKITKRGQNVTFRCDPISEHNRLYWYRQTLGQGPEFLTYFQNEAQLEKSRLLSDRFSAERPKGSFSTLEIQRTEQGDSAMYLCASSDTQYFGPGTRLTVL.